This T cell receptor (beta chain) was sequenced for a study of blood T cell repertoires in COVID-19. This clone was seen a few times. CDR3 length equals 15 residues. V was pared by 6 bases and J by 3 bases, with 7 bases of the junction left unmatched. Germline values: CDR1 KGHSH, CDR2 LQKENI. Clones were read by immunoSEQ multiplex PCR, and TCRdb kept only the in-frame ones, dropping some. The sample lists around 140,000 clones, about 79% occurring once. This sequence originates from a woman older than 75 with active or convalescent COVID-19. The sample comprised peripheral blood. V gene TRBV18 combines with J gene TRBJ2-2; 7 positions match TRBD2. The CDR3 DNA is TGTGCCAGCTCCACCCTTGCGGGGGACACCGGGGAGCTGTTTTTT. This encodes CASSTLAGDTGELFF.